The 15 T cell receptor beta chains below were found in one sample sequenced in a study of blood T cell repertoires in COVID-19. Sequencing used immunoSEQ multiplex PCR; TCRdb keeps in-frame clones, though not all of them. Of 250,000 or so clones listed, about nine tenths were seen once; the top ten hold around 1.7%. Sequenced sample: PBMCs or T cells enriched from blood (not recorded which). The receptors were gathered from a man aged 40-55 years who had recovered from COVID-19.

The CDR3 nucleotides read TGCGCCAGCAGCCAGGCCGGGACAGGGCAATACGAGCAGTACTTC. It specifies CASSQAGTGQYEQYF. The chain couples TRBV4-3 to TRBJ2-7, with 9 bases aligning to TRBD1. V gave up 3 bases and J gave up 4 bases; unmatched junction bases: 7. This CDR3 contains 15 residues. Germline V gene lookup returns CDR1 LGHNA and CDR2 YSLEER.

The rearrangement uses TRBV27 and TRBJ1-5; 9 nucleotides agree with TRBD1. Trimming cost V 5 bases and J 7 bases; bases outside gene matches: 6. CDR3 length equals 14 residues. Germline V CDR1 and CDR2: MNHEY, SMNVEV (reference sequence). Here the CDR3 DNA reads TGTGCCAGCAGTCCGGGACAGGGCAGCCAGCCCCAGCATTTT. The encoded protein is CASSPGQGSQPQHF.

Only a few counts were recorded for this clone. The chain couples TRBV7-3 to TRBJ1-6; 8 bases map to TRBD1. The CDR3 runs 14 residues. V shed 5 bases and J 8 bases; nucleotides not matched to a gene: 5. The V gene's germline CDR1 is SGHTA and CDR2 FQGTGA. Here the CDR3 DNA reads TGTGCCAGCAGCCTAGGACAGGGAGATTCACCCCTCCACTTT. Translation: CASSLGQGDSPLHF. Looking up the rest from reference TRBV7-3 and TRBJ1-6 gives the full variable domain: GAGVSQTPSNKVTEKGKYVELRCDPISGHTALYWYRQSLGQGPEFLIYFQGTGAADDSGLPNDRFFAVRPEGSVSTLKIQRTERGDSAVYLCASSLGQGDSPLHFGNGTRLTVT.

The chain couples TRBV18 to TRBJ1-2; 7 nucleotides line up with TRBD1. Trimming removed 6 bases from V and 0 bases from J; junction bases left unmatched: 7. The germline V gene encodes CDR1 KGHSH and CDR2 LQKENI. The CDR3 extends over 15 amino acids. CDR3 residues: CASSAGTEANYGYTF. The CDR3 DNA sequence: TGTGCCAGCTCTGCCGGGACAGAGGCTAACTATGGCTACACCTTC.

This chain joins TRBV7-9 and TRBJ2-3; TRBD2 aligns across 10 bases. The V segment lost 3 bases and the J segment 2 bases; nucleotides outside the gene matches: 2. There are 15 residues in the CDR3. The germline V gene encodes CDR1 SEHNR and CDR2 FQNEAQ (reference sequence). CDR3 protein: CASSFGLADTDTQYF. CDR3 sequence (DNA): TGTGCCAGCAGCTTTGGACTAGCGGACACAGATACGCAGTATTTT. The entire variable domain, with the rest obtained from reference TRBV7-9 and TRBJ2-3, is as follows: DTGVSQNPRHKITKRGQNVTFRCDPISEHNRLYWYRQTLGQGPEFLTYFQNEAQLEKSRLLSDRFSAERPKGSFSTLEIQRTEQGDSAMYLCASSFGLADTDTQYFGPGTRLTVL.

This chain uses TRBV2 with TRBJ2-7, with D tentatively TRBD2 (6 bases). The CDR3 loop spans 13 amino acids. Trimming cost V 4 bases and J 7 bases, with 14 bases left between them. Germline CDR1 SNHLY, CDR2 FYNNEI. This CDR3 reads CASSADSGGEQYF. CDR3 DNA: TGTGCCAGCAGTGCGGACTCCGGGGGTGAGCAGTACTTC.

The rearrangement joins TRBV11-2 to TRBJ2-1; D is perhaps TRBD2 (6 bases). V lost 3 bases to trimming and J lost 3 bases, with 12 bases between them. CDR3 length: 15 residues. From germline, CDR1 is SGHAT and CDR2 FQNNGV. For the CDR3, the DNA is TGTGCCAGCAGCTTGCGGGCGGGGAACTACAATGAGCAGTTCTTC. Translated: CASSLRAGNYNEQFF.

The chain uses TRBV7-9 and TRBJ1-2; D gene unclear. The CDR3 consists of 15 residues. Germline values: CDR1 SEHNR, CDR2 FQNEAQ (reference sequence). V dropped 2 bases and J dropped 6 bases, with 16 bases sitting between them. CDR3 amino acids: CASSLISRAEHGYTF. The CDR3 DNA is TGTGCCAGCAGCTTAATTTCAAGAGCCGAGCATGGCTACACCTTC.

V gene TRBV15 combines with J gene TRBJ2-1; D might be TRBD2 (6 bases). CDR1 LNHNV and CDR2 YYDKDF come from the germline V gene (reference sequence). The CDR3 loop spans 17 amino acids. With 3 bases removed from V and 1 base from J, the gap between germline ends came to 16 bases. In nucleotides, the CDR3 is TGTGCCACCAGCAGTTTCTTAGCGGTTATATCCTACAATGAGCAGTTCTTC. Amino acids: CATSSFLAVISYNEQFF.

This clone was detected a few times. The rearrangement links TRBV5-1 to TRBJ1-1; TRBD1 aligns across 7 bases. The germline gives CDR1 SGHRS, CDR2 YFSETQ. The trim removed 6 bases at V and 5 bases at J, leaving 1 base unmatched. The length of the CDR3 is 11 residues. CDR3 residues: CASKGATEAFF. CDR3 bases: TGCGCCAGCAAGGGGGCAACTGAAGCTTTCTTT.

The J gene is TRBJ2-1, the V gene TRBV28; 12 bases are shared with TRBD2. J was trimmed by 4 bases and V by 6 bases; bases with no gene match: 1. This CDR3 has 14 residues. CDR1 MDHEN and CDR2 SYDVKM come from the germline V gene. The chain's CDR3 is CASRGLAGYNEQFF. The DNA of the CDR3 is TGTGCCAGCAGAGGACTAGCGGGATACAATGAGCAGTTCTTC.

The gene calls are TRBV7-9 and TRBJ2-7; weak D call: TRBD1 (6 bases). The CDR3 consists of 13 residues. Germline lookup yields CDR1 SEHNR and CDR2 FQNEAQ (reference sequence). V was trimmed by 5 bases and J by 6 bases, leaving 14 bases between them. CDR3 sequence (DNA): TGTGCCAGCAGCCCCAGGGGTTTGGGCGAGCAGTACTTC. This gives the protein CASSPRGLGEQYF. Complete variable domain (other parts from reference TRBV7-9 and TRBJ2-7): DTGVSQNPRHKITKRGQNVTFRCDPISEHNRLYWYRQTLGQGPEFLTYFQNEAQLEKSRLLSDRFSAERPKGSFSTLEIQRTEQGDSAMYLCASSPRGLGEQYFGPGTRLTVT.

This rearrangement joins TRBV9 to TRBJ2-1; 11 bases fit TRBD1. The CDR3 consists of 15 residues. Germline loops: CDR1 SGDLS, CDR2 YYNGEE. The junction had 5 bases not matched to a gene; V was cut back by 4 bases and J by 5 bases. This CDR3 reads CASSLGQGGDNEQFF. Here the CDR3 DNA reads TGTGCCAGCAGCCTGGGACAGGGGGGGGACAATGAGCAGTTCTTC.

The chain joins TRBV29-1 to TRBJ2-2; 11 nucleotides match TRBD2. This CDR3 region has 17 residues. V was clipped by 6 bases and J by 0 bases; unmatched bases: 9. Per the germline V gene, CDR1 is SQVTM and CDR2 is ANQGSEA. CDR3 loop: CSVPRRGLAANTGELFF. In DNA, the CDR3 is TGCAGCGTCCCCCGTCGGGGACTAGCGGCGAACACCGGGGAGCTGTTTTTT.

The V and J genes are TRBV5-1 and TRBJ2-1; D is possibly TRBD1 (7 bases). V gave up 4 bases and J gave up 9 bases, with 26 bases separating them. Germline V lookup: CDR1 SGHRS, CDR2 YFSETQ. The CDR3 length is 17 residues. DNA for the CDR3: TGCGCCAGCAGCCGGGGGTCTGGACAGGCTTCCCGCGGTGAGCAGTTCTTC. Its translation is CASSRGSGQASRGEQFF. The variable domain in full, with the rest retrieved from reference TRBV5-1 and TRBJ2-1, is KAGVTQTPRYLIKTRGQQVTLSCSPISGHRSVSWYQQTPGQGLQFLFEYFSETQRNKGNFPGRFSGRQFSNSRSEMNVSTLELGDSALYLCASSRGSGQASRGEQFFGPGTRLTVL.